Shown below are 27 T cell receptor beta chains from a single sample sequenced in a study of metastatic and nonmetastatic thyroid tumors. Prior to thyroid surgery, none of the patients had received any treatment. Using MiXCR, TCRdb reanalyzed the PCR reads. The data contain some 18,000 clones, approximately 35% of them seen just once; the ten biggest clones take up 9% to 10%. The specimen was tumor tissue. These receptors all come from a male donor with papillary thyroid cancer or a benign thyroid nodule (not recorded which). Some clones in this sample may be carry-over from other donors' samples.

Concerning this clone itself: This CDR3 is missing its conserved last phenylalanine or tryptophan, likely due to a read error. This chain connects TRBV20-1 to TRBJ1-6, with 12 bases identical to TRBD1. V lost 3 bases and J lost 9; bases outside the gene matches: 12. The V gene's germline CDR1 is DFQATT and CDR2 SNEGSKA (reference sequence). CDR3 length: 17 residues. The DNA for the CDR3 is TGCAGTGCTAGGGAAGCGGGGACAGGGGGCGCGGGTTCACCCCTCCACCTT. Translated: CSAREAGTGGAGSPLHL.

About this clone itself: At one boundary the junction diverges from the germline segment, which might be a read error. The V and J genes are TRBV20-1 and TRBJ2-7; tentatively, D is TRBD2 (5 bases). CDR1 is DFQATT, CDR2 SNEGSKA, per germline (reference sequence). The CDR3 has 15 amino acids. CDR3 DNA sequence: TGCAGTGCTAGAGTGCGGGCAGATGTTTGGGCCGAGCATTACTTC. It yields the protein CSARVRADVWAEHYF.

Many counts were recorded for this clone. The chain combines TRBV4-1 with TRBJ1-5; a possible D gene is TRBD1 (6 bases). CDR3 length: 17 residues. CDR1 MGHRA and CDR2 YSYEKL come from the germline V gene. The germline V and J ends were trimmed by 4 bases and 1 base, with 17 bases remaining between them. The CDR3 protein is CASSRGGAQSSNQPQHF. DNA for the CDR3: TGCGCCAGCAGCCGAGGGGGGGCCCAGTCGAGCAATCAGCCCCAGCATTTT.

This clone has at least ten counts. The DNA for the CDR3 is TGCGCCAGCAGCCCTATAGGGACTAGCCTCAATGAGCAGTTCTTC. Its protein is CASSPIGTSLNEQFF. V is TRBV4-1 and J is TRBJ2-1; 9 bases agree with TRBD2. This CDR3 is built from 15 residues. Germline V CDR1 and CDR2: MGHRA, YSYEKL. Trimming removed 4 bases from V and 6 bases from J; junction bases left unmatched: 7.

The genes are TRBV7-2 and TRBJ1-5; TRBD1 agrees at 10 bases. The V segment lost 4 bases and the J segment 4 bases; nucleotides outside the gene matches: 1. The V gene's germline CDR1 is SGHTA and CDR2 FQGNSA. The CDR3 has 14 amino acids. CDR3: CASSSDRGNQPQHF. CDR3 in DNA: TGTGCCAGCAGCTCGGACAGGGGGAATCAGCCCCAGCATTTT.

This clone has more than one count but fewer than ten. This chain joins TRBV12-5 and TRBJ2-1; D call uncertain. The CDR3 is 13 amino acids. Trimming shortened V by 0 bases and J by 10 bases, and 10 bases separated the two germline ends. Germline CDR1 and CDR2: LGHNT and FRNRAP. The CDR3 nucleotides are TGTGCTAGTGGTTTGGTACGCGGCGAAGAGCAGTTCTTC. It yields the protein CASGLVRGEEQFF.

The V call is TRBV2, the J call TRBJ2-7; TRBD2 agrees at 9 bases. CDR3 length: 14 amino acids. Germline V gene lookup returns CDR1 SNHLY and CDR2 FYNNEI. The J segment lost 3 bases and the V segment lost 4 bases, leaving 4 bases of the junction unmatched. CDR3 protein: CASSVAGGFYEQYF. The CDR3 DNA follows: TGTGCCAGCAGTGTTGCGGGAGGGTTCTACGAGCAGTACTTC.

Details on this clone: At one end, the junction sequence differs from germline, possibly due to a read error. The rearrangement uses TRBV9 and TRBJ2-3; 9 bases are shared with TRBD2. The CDR3 has 18 residues. CDR1 is SGDLS, CDR2 YYNGEE, per germline. The CDR3 DNA is TGTGCCATCAGCGTAGGCTCGCTAAGGGGACTAGCCACATATACGCAGTATTTT. Its protein product is CAISVGSLRGLATYTQYF.

This clone occurred a few times. This sequence joins TRBV28 and TRBJ2-1, with D possibly matching TRBD2 (5 bases). The V end lost 5 bases, the J end lost 6 bases, and 17 bases lay between the germline ends. Germline lookup yields CDR1 MDHEN and CDR2 SYDVKM. CDR3 length equals 15 residues. The CDR3 nucleotides read TGTGCCAGCAGTCCCCACCTAGAGGGAGTCAATGAGCAGTTCTTC. This gives the protein CASSPHLEGVNEQFF.

About this clone itself: One junction end disagrees with the germline gene, perhaps due to a read error. This CDR3 reads CASRQDSGGRYIQYF. The CDR3 DNA is TGTGCCAGCAGACAAGACAGCGGGGGTAGGTACATTCAGTACTTC. The gene calls are TRBV4-2 and TRBJ2-4; 8 bases align to TRBD2. This CDR3 region has 15 residues. Germline V gene lookup returns CDR1 LGHNA and CDR2 YNFKEQ.

There are many counts of this clone. Other DNA sequences in the sample encode the same CDR3. The rearrangement uses TRBV25-1 and TRBJ2-2; D is possibly TRBD1 (7 bases). The ends were cut back, 6 bases at V and 0 bases at J, with 14 bases in the middle. CDR1 MGHDK and CDR2 SYGVNS come from the germline V gene. The CDR3 contains 16 residues. The CDR3 is CASRGAGTANTGELFF. The CDR3 DNA reads as TGTGCCAGCAGGGGGGCGGGGACAGCGAACACCGGGGAGCTGTTTTTT.

The rearrangement joins TRBV4-1 to TRBJ2-7, with a tentative D call TRBD2 (5 bases). V lost 1 base and J lost 2, with 15 bases in between. Germline V CDR1 and CDR2: MGHRA, YSYEKL. This CDR3 is 16 amino acids long. The CDR3 sequence is CASSQVVGGLTYEQYF. Here the CDR3 DNA reads TGCGCCAGCAGCCAAGTAGTCGGAGGACTCACCTACGAGCAGTACTTC.

V gene TRBV20-1 combines with J gene TRBJ1-2; D is undetermined. The germline V gene has CDR1 DFQATT and CDR2 SNEGSKA (reference sequence). Trimming shortened V by 3 bases and J by 8 bases, and 13 bases separated the two germline ends. The CDR3 runs 12 residues. The CDR3 DNA sequence: TGCAGTGCTAGGCCCTTCGAAGGGGGCTACACCTTC. Residues: CSARPFEGGYTF.

This clone was seen at least ten times. V usage is TRBV12-3 or TRBV12-4 and J usage is TRBJ2-3; weak D call: TRBD1 (7 bases). The V end was cut by 6 bases, the J end by 4 bases, with 20 bases between. CDR3 length: 16 residues. CDR3 sequence (DNA): TGTGCCAGCAGGAACCGTCAGGGGGGCATCGCAGATACGCAGTATTTT. It codes for CASRNRQGGIADTQYF.

To note about this clone: Germline is not matched at one junction end, which may reflect a read error. V and J are TRBV20-1 and TRBJ2-3, with D possibly matching TRBD2 (6 bases). CDR3 length equals 14 residues. In germline, CDR1 is DFQATT, CDR2 SNEGSKA (reference sequence). The CDR3: CSAGEIGSSHTEYF. For the CDR3, the DNA is TGCAGTGCTGGAGAGATCGGGAGTTCACATACGGAGTATTTT.

The chain has TRBV20-1 and TRBJ2-7; a possible D gene is TRBD2 (6 bases). The CDR3 spans 13 residues. From germline, CDR1 is DFQATT and CDR2 SNEGSKA (reference sequence). The V end was cut by 6 bases, the J end by 7 bases, with 19 bases between. CDR3 region: CSATSGVRGEQYF. The CDR3 DNA reads TGCAGTGCCACCTCGGGGGTTCGAGGTGAGCAGTACTTC.

This clone is termed medium-sized. This sequence joins TRBV6-5 and TRBJ2-7; 10 bases fit TRBD2. The germline CDR1 and CDR2 sequences are MNHEY and SVGAGI. The V gene end was trimmed by 2 bases and the J gene end by 0 bases; junction bases not matched to a gene: 1. The CDR3 covers 15 residues. CDR3 sequence reads: CASSYGTSDSYEQYF. Here the CDR3 DNA reads TGTGCCAGCAGTTACGGGACTAGCGACTCCTACGAGCAGTACTTC.

V usage is TRBV19 and J usage is TRBJ2-1; unclear D gene. Trimming took 3 bases from V and 5 from J, leaving 5 bases between them. Germline-derived CDR1 and CDR2 are LNHDA and SQIVND (reference sequence). The CDR3 has 12 residues. The CDR3 sequence: CASSIGNNEQFF. CDR3 sequence (DNA): TGTGCCAGTAGTATTGGTAACAATGAGCAGTTCTTC.

This clone appeared a few times. An end of the junction does not agree with germline; a read error may underlie this. The chain employs TRBV6-1 and TRBJ2-7; D is undetermined. CDR3 length equals 12 residues. CDR1 is MNHNS and CDR2 is SASEGT in the germline V gene. DNA for the CDR3: TGTGCCAGTAGACACGGATCTATCGAGCATTACTTC. Residues: CASRHGSIEHYF.

The J gene is TRBJ1-1, the V gene TRBV2; D call uncertain. This CDR3 region has 11 residues. Germline V gene sequence: CDR1 SNHLY, CDR2 FYNNEI. Trimming stripped 8 bases from V and 5 bases from J, with 9 bases between. CDR3 DNA sequence: TGTGCCAGCGGATACCGGACTGAAGCTTTCTTT. Its translation is CASGYRTEAFF.

This clone occurred many times. V usage is TRBV20-1 and J usage is TRBJ1-5, with no clear D. Germline V gives CDR1 DFQATT, CDR2 SNEGSKA (reference sequence). This CDR3 has 14 residues. V was shortened by 1 base and J by 2 bases, with 9 bases between the two germline ends. CDR3 nucleotides: TGCAGTGCTAGAGGTGGATTAGGCAATCAGCCCCAGCATTTT. Its protein is CSARGGLGNQPQHF.

Concerning this clone itself: A read error may produce the germline difference seen at one junction end. The gene calls are TRBV6-5 and TRBJ1-2; D gene ambiguous. The CDR3 has 15 amino acids. Germline values: CDR1 MNHEY, CDR2 SVGAGI. DNA of the CDR3: TGTGCAAGCAGTTACTGGAAGGGAAGAAACTATGGCTACACCTTC. Translation gives CASSYWKGRNYGYTF.

This clone was observed a handful of times. The chain recombines TRBV28 with TRBJ2-7; unclear D gene. Trimming pared 6 bases from V and 3 bases from J, leaving 15 bases between. CDR1 is MDHEN and CDR2 is SYDVKM in the germline V gene. The CDR3 extends over 14 amino acids. In DNA, the CDR3 is TGTGCCAGCAGCCTCGACAAGGGCTACTACGAGCAGTACTTC. This codes for CASSLDKGYYEQYF.

CDR3 sequence reads: CASSLGGGNTEAFF. As DNA, the CDR3 is TGTGCCAGCAGCTTAGGTGGTGGGAACACTGAAGCTTTCTTT. This chain links TRBV7-2 with TRBJ1-1; D is unresolved. CDR3 size: 14 residues. The ends were cut back, 1 base at V and 1 base at J, with 7 bases in the middle. CDR1 SGHTA and CDR2 FQGNSA come from the germline V gene.

In its sample, this clone ranks as medium-sized (0.01 to 0.1%). This sequence joins TRBV28 and TRBJ1-3; tentatively, D is TRBD1 (5 bases). The germline V and J ends were trimmed by 2 bases and 0 bases, with 14 bases remaining between them. Per germline, CDR1 MDHEN and CDR2 SYDVKM. CDR3 length: 17 residues. CDR3 in amino acids: CASSLGSGLPSGNTIYF. The CDR3, as DNA: TGTGCCAGCAGTTTAGGCTCGGGACTGCCCTCTGGAAACACCATATATTTT.

This clone was counted between two and nine times. Since a much larger clone is just one base distant, this may be a read error. V is TRBV5-1 and J is TRBJ2-5; D is possibly TRBD1 (5 bases). V shed 7 bases and J shed 4 bases, with 17 bases lying between them. This CDR3 has 14 residues. Germline V gene data show CDR1 as SGHRS and CDR2 as YFSETQ. In nucleotides, the CDR3 is TGCGCCAGCTCTATTATGGTTACAGGAGAGACCCAGTACTTC. It codes for CASSIMVTGETQYF.

This clone was counted many times. This chain joins TRBV29-1 and TRBJ1-3; 8 positions match TRBD1. The length of the CDR3 is 13 residues. V trimming: 6 bases; J trimming: 4 bases; junction bases outside the gene matches: 5. Germline V gives CDR1 SQVTM, CDR2 ANQGSEA. CDR3 residues: CSVATGAGNTIYF. Written as DNA, the CDR3 is TGCAGCGTGGCGACAGGGGCGGGAAACACCATATATTTT.